This record concerns one T cell receptor (beta chain) sequence. Its antigen specificity is not known. Nothing much larger sits one base from this clone, and base qualities are not available. V and J are truncated by 8 bases and 3 bases respectively, leaving an intervening sequence of 17 bases. The CDR3 runs 14 amino acids, cysteine and phenylalanine included. Kept here is only the CDR3 DNA, which spans 42 bases and is read in frame from base 1. According to the germline V gene, CDR1 reads SNHLY and CDR2 reads FYNNEI. Receptors were amplified or captured by 5' RACE. Reads for this sample came from a NextSeq 500. To allow correction of PCR and sequencing errors, the TCR library protocol tagged every TCR cDNA molecule with a unique molecular identifier. Processing in the source paper ran as follows. TCR identification, UMI-based error correction and CDR3 extraction were all carried out with Decombinator tools. Expanded TCRs were defined as those above a frequency of 2 per 1,000, corresponding to the top 1% of the tumor frequency distribution. Expanded tumor TCRs statistically deemed absent (corrected P<0.05) from at least one tumor region were classed as regional, and all other expanded tumor TCRs were classed as ubiquitous. Rényi diversity was computed with the R vegan package after subsampling each repertoire 100 times to 5,000 TCRs. CDR3 similarity networks were constructed using string-kernel similarity of amino acid triplets, with links drawn between CDR3s whose pairwise similarity was above 0.82. In TCRdb, the public reads were trimmed at Q25 with fastp and aligned with MiXCR, with productive beta chains retained. Rows merge per CDR3 protein into single entries with the most common DNA and genes. The V and J calls were determined by TCRdb, not by the authors. Counted in this sample were 3,000 to 5,000 distinct CDR3 sequences; approximately 40% of them appeared once. Approximately 33% of the sample belongs to the ten largest clones.

This record belongs to a study of spatial heterogeneity in lung cancer (dated by TCRdb to the late 2010s). For the wider study: Beta-chain transcripts were consistently detected in greater numbers than alpha-chain transcripts, which likely reflected higher beta-chain transcript abundance. In tumor regions, TCR transcript counts showed a strong correlation with a T cell transcriptional module score derived from matched bulk RNA-seq. In the raw uncorrected reads, each unique combination of TCR and UMI appeared on average more than ten times. In non-small cell lung cancer, the study quantitatively compared TCR alpha and beta repertoires across several tumor regions, matched nontumor lung, and blood. Nonsynonymous mutation counts, determined by whole-exome sequencing of tumor tissue, were related to features of the TCR repertoire. Both alpha and beta chains were TCR-sequenced in samples taken at surgery, namely 220 tumor regions, fewer than 85 matched nontumor lung samples and a few dozen PBMC samples.

In light of the paper, this sample's time point label describes: sample taken at primary tumor resection. Donors were about 70 patients with early-stage, untreated non-small cell lung cancer from the lung TRACERx cohort. Whole RNA extracted from tumor and nontumor lung tissue, or from cryopreserved PBMC samples, was used for TCR sequencing without cell sorting. A patient was chosen for TCR sequencing only when enough RNA was available from at least two tumor regions. Before being selected, tumor and adjacent nontumor lung specimens were reviewed by a lung pathologist. The study at large found these results: Counts of ubiquitous and regional expanded TCRs correlated with counts of ubiquitous and regional nonsynonymous mutations, respectively. Estimated TCR-seq coverage of tumor T cells was only about 6.5% for alpha chains and about 12% for beta chains. Additional single-cell paired TCR alpha and beta sequencing was considered necessary to confirm, at a functional level, the hypothesis that regional TCRs recognize regional mutations. The tumor nonsynonymous mutation count correlated with the number of expanded intratumoral alpha and beta TCRs.

The origin of this receptor is a male donor with early-stage non-small cell lung cancer. The chain uses TRBV2 and TRBJ2-7; matching of 6 bases hints at TRBD1 as the D gene. This specimen was lung tumor tissue, taken at surgery. The nucleotides read TGTGCCAGCCGGGACACCGGTCATAGCTACGAGCAGTACTTC. Translated, this is CASRDTGHSYEQYF. Where the CDR3 stops, the reference TRBV2 and TRBJ2-7 genes take over; the full variable domain is EPEVTQTPSHQVTQMGQEVILRCVPISNHLYFYWYRQILGQKVEFLVSFYNNEISEKSEIFDDQFSVERPDGSNFTLKIRSTKLEDSAMYFCASRDTGHSYEQYFGPGTRLTVT.